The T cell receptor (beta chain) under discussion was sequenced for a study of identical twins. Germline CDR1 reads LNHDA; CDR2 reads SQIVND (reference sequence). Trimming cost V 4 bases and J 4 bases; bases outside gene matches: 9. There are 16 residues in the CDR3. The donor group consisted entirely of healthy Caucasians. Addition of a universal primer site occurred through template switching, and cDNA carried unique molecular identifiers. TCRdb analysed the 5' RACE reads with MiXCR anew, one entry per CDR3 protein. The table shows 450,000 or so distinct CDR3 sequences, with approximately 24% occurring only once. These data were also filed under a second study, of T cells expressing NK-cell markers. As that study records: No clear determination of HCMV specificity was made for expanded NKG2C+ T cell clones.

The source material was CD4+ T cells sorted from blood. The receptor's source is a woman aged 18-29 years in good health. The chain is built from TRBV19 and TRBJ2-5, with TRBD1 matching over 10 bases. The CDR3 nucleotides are TGTGCCAGTAGTAACGACAGGGGGCCGTCTGGAGAGACCCAGTACTTC. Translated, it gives CASSNDRGPSGETQYF.